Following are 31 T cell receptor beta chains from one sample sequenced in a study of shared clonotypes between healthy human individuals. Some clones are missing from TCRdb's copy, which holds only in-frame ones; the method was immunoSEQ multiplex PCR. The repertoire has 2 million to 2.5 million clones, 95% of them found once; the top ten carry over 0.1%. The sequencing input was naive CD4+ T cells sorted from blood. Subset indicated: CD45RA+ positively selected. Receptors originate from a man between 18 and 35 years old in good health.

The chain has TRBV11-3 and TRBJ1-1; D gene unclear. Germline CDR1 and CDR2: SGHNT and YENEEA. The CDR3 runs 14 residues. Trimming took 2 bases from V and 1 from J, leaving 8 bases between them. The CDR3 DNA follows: TGTGCCAGCAGCTTAAAAGGAGCGAACACTGAAGCTTTCTTT. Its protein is CASSLKGANTEAFF.

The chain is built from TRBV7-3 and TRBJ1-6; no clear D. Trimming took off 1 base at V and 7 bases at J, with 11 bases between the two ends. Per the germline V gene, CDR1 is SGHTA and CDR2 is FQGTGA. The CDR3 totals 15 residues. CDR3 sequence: CASSLKDGPNSPLHF. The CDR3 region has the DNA TGTGCCAGCAGCTTAAAAGACGGACCCAATTCACCCCTCCACTTT.

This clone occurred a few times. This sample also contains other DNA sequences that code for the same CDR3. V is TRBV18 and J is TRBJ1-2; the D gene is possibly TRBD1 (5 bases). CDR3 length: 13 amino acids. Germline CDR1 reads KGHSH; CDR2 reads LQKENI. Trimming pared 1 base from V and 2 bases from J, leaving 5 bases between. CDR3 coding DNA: TGTGCCAGCTCACCACAGGGGAACTATGGCTACACCTTC. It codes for CASSPQGNYGYTF.

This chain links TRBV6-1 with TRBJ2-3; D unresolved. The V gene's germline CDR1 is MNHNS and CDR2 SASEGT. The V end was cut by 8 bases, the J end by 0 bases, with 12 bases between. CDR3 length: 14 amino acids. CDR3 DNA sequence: TGTGCCAGCCGAGCCTTAAGCAGCACAGATACGCAGTATTTT. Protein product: CASRALSSTDTQYF.

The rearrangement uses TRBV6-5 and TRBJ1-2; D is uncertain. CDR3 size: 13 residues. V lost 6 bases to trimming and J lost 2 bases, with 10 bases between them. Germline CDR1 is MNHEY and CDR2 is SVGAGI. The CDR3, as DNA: TGTGCCAGCAGCCCACTGAGCAACTATGGCTACACCTTC. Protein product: CASSPLSNYGYTF.

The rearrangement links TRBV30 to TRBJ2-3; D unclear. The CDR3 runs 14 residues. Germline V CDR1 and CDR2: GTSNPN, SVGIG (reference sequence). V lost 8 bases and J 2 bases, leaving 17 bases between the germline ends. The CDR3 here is CATRSPTYTDTQYF. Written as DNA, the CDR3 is TGTGCCACCCGATCGCCCACTTACACAGATACGCAGTATTTT.

This chain's CDR3 is CASSRRAADGYTF. CDR3 sequence (DNA): TGTGCCAGCAGTCGGAGGGCCGCTGATGGCTACACCTTC. The chain recombines TRBV6-6 with TRBJ1-2; D is unclear. Trimming stripped 5 bases from V and 6 bases from J, with 13 bases between. Germline values: CDR1 MNHNY, CDR2 SVGAGI (reference sequence). This CDR3 has 13 residues.

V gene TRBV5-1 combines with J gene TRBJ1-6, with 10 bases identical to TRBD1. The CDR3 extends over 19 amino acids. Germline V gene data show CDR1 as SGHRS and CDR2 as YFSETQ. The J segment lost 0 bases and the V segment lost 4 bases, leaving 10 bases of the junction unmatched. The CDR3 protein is CASSTHPGQGTSYNSPLHF. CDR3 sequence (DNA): TGCGCCAGCAGCACACACCCGGGACAGGGGACCTCCTATAATTCACCCCTCCACTTT.

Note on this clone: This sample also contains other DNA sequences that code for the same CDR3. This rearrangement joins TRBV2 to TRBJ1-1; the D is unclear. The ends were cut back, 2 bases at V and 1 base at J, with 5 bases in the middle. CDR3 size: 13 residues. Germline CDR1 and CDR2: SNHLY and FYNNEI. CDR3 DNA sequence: TGTGCCAGCAGTGAAATGGGGAACACTGAAGCTTTCTTT. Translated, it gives CASSEMGNTEAFF.

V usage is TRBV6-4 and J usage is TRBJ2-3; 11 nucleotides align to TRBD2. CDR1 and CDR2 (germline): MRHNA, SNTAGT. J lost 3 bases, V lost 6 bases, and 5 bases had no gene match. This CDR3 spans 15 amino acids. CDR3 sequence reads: CASRATSGGTDTQYF. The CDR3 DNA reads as TGTGCCAGCAGGGCCACTAGCGGGGGAACAGATACGCAGTATTTT.

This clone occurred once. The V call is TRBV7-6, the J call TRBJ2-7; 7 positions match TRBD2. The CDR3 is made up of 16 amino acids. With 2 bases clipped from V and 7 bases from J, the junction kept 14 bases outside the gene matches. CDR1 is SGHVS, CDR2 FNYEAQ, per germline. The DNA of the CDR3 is TGTGCCAGCAGCTTACTTGCGGGAGAAGGGCCGGGGGAGCAGTACTTC. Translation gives CASSLLAGEGPGEQYF.

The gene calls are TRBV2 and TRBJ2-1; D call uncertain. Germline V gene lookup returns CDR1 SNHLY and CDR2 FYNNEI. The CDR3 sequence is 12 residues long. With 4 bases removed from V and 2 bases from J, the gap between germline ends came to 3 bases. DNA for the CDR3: TGTGCCAGCAGTGCCACCTACAATGAGCAGTTCTTC. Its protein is CASSATYNEQFF.

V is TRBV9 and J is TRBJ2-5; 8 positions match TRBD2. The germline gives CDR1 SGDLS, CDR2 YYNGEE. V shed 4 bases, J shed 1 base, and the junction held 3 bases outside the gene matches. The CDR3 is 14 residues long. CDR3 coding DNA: TGTGCCAGCAGCAAAGGGACTAGCCAAGAGACCCAGTACTTC. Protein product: CASSKGTSQETQYF.

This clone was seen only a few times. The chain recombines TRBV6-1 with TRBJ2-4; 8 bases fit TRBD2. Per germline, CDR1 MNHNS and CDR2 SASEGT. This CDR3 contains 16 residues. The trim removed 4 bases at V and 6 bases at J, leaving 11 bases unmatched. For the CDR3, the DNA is TGTGCCAGCAGTGTCTTCGGGGGGGCCTCGCTAAACATTCAGTACTTC. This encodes CASSVFGGASLNIQYF.

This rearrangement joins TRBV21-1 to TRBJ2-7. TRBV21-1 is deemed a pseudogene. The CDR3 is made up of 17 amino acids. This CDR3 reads CASSSRWVTVSSYEQYF. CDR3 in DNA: TGTGCCAGCAGCAGCCGGTGGGTGACCGTTAGCTCCTACGAGCAGTACTTC.

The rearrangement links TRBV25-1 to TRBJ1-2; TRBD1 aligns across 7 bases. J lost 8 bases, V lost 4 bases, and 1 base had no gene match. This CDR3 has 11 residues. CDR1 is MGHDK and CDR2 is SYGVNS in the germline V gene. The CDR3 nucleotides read TGTGCCAGCAGTGGAGGGGGCGGCTACACCTTC. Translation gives CASSGGGGYTF.

The CDR3 protein is CASSATAIGASTDTQYF. Here the CDR3 DNA reads TGCGCCAGCAGCGCAACGGCGATCGGGGCTAGCACAGATACGCAGTATTTT. The chain links TRBV5-1 to TRBJ2-3; TRBD1 or TRBD2 may be the D gene (5 bases each). The CDR3 is 17 residues long. Germline lookup yields CDR1 SGHRS and CDR2 YFSETQ. V was pared by 4 bases and J by 0 bases, with 18 bases between.

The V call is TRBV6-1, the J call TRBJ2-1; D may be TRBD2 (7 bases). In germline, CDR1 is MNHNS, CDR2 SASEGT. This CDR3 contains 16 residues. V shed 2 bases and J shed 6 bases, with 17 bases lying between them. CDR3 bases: TGTGCCAGCAGTGAAATGACGGCGGGGGCAGCCAATGAGCAGTTCTTC. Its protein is CASSEMTAGAANEQFF.

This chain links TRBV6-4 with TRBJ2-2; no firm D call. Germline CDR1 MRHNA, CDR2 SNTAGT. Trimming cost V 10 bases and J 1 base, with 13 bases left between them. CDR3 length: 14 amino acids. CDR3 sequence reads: CATQTQMNTGELFF. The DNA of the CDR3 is TGTGCCACCCAAACGCAGATGAACACCGGGGAGCTGTTTTTT.

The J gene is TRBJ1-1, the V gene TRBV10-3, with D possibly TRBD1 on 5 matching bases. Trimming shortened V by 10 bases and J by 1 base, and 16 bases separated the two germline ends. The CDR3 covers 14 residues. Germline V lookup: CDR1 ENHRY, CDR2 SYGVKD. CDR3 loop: CATRWGEGNTEAFF. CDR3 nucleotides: TGTGCCACTCGGTGGGGGGAAGGGAACACTGAAGCTTTCTTT.

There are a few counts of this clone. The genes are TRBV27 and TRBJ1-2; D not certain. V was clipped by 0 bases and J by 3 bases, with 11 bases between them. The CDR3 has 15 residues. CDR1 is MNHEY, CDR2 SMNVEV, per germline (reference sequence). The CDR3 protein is CASSLSFGNHYGYTF. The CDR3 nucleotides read TGTGCCAGCAGTTTATCGTTCGGGAATCACTATGGCTACACCTTC.

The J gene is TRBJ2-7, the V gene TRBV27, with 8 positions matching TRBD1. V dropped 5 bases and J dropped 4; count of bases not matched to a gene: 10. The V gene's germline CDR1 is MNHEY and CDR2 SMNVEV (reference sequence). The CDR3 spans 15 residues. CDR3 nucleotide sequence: TGTGCCAGCAGTGCTCGGACAGGGAGTGCTTACGAGCAGTACTTC. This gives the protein CASSARTGSAYEQYF.

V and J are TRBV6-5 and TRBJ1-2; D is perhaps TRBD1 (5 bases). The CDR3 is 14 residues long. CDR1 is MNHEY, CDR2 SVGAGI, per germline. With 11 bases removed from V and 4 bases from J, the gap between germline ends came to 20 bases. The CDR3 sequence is CAAGAFGTAYGYTF. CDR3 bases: TGTGCCGCAGGAGCTTTCGGGACGGCCTATGGCTACACCTTC.

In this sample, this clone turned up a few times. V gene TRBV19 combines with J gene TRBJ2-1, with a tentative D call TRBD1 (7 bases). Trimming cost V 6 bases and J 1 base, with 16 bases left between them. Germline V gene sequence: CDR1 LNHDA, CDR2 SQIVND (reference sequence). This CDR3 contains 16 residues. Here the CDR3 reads CASSLHQGGSYNEQFF. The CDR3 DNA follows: TGTGCCAGTAGCCTTCATCAGGGGGGTTCCTACAATGAGCAGTTCTTC.

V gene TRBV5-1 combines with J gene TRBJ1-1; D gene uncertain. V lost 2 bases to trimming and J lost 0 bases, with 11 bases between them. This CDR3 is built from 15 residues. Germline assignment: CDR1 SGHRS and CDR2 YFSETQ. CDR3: CASSLPAGLNTEAFF. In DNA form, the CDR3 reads TGCGCCAGCAGCTTACCGGCGGGATTGAACACTGAAGCTTTCTTT.

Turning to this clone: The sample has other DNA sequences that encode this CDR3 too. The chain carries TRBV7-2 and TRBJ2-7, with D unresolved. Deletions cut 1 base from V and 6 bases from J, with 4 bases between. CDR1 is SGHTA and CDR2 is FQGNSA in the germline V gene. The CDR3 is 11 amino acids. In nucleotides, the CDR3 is TGTGCCAGCAGCTTAGTATCCGAGCAGTACTTC. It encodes CASSLVSEQYF. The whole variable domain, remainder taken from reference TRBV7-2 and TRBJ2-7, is GAGVSQSPSNKVTEKGKDVELRCDPISGHTALYWYRQSLGQGLEFLIYFQGNSAPDKSGLPSDRFSAERTGGSVSTLTIQRTQQEDSAVYLCASSLVSEQYFGPGTRLTVT.

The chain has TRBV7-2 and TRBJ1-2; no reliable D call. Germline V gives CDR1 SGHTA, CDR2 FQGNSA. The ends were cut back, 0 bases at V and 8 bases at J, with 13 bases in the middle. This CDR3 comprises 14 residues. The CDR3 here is CASSLAPQVSGYTF. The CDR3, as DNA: TGTGCCAGCAGCTTAGCGCCACAAGTCAGCGGCTACACCTTC.

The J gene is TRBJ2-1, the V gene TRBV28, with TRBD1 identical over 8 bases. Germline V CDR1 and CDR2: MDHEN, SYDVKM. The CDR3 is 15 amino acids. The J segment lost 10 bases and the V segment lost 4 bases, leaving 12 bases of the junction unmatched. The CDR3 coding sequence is TGTGCCAGCAGTTCCGGGGACAGGTCATGGGGCGAGCAGTTCTTC. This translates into CASSSGDRSWGEQFF. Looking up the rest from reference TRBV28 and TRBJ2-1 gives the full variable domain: DVKVTQSSRYLVKRTGEKVFLECVQDMDHENMFWYRQDPGLGLRLIYFSYDVKMKEKGDIPEGYSVSREKKERFSLILESASTNQTSMYLCASSSGDRSWGEQFFGPGTRLTVL.

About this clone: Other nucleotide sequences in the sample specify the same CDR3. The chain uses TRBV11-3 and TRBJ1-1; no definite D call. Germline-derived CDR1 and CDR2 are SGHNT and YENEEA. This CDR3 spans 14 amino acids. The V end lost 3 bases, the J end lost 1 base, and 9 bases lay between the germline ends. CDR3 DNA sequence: TGTGCCAGCAGCTTGCAAGGCGAGAACACTGAAGCTTTCTTT. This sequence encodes CASSLQGENTEAFF.

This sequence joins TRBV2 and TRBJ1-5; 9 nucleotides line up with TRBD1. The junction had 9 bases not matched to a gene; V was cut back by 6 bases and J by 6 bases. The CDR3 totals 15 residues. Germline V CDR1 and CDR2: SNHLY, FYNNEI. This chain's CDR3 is CASRADRGGIQPQHF. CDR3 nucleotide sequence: TGTGCCAGCAGAGCGGACAGGGGAGGAATTCAGCCCCAGCATTTT.

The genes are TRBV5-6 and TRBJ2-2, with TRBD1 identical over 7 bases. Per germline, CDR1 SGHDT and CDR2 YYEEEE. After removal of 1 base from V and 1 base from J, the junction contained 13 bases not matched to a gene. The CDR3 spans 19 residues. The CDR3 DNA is TGTGCCAGCAGCTTGTTCTCAACCGGGACAGCCCAGAACACCGGGGAGCTGTTTTTT. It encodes CASSLFSTGTAQNTGELFF.